This T cell receptor beta chain emerged from a study of cytomegalovirus exposure and HLA in healthy donors. This PCR relied on a set of 60 Vbeta primers and 13 Jbeta primers. Clones were read by immunoSEQ multiplex PCR, and TCRdb kept only the in-frame ones, dropping some. The table has 180,000 or so clones, around 83% seen once. The CDR3 loop spans 17 amino acids. Trimming stripped 2 bases from V and 0 bases from J, with 11 bases between. The germline V gene has CDR1 ENHRY and CDR2 SYGVKD. V and J are TRBV10-3 and TRBJ2-6; D is possibly TRBD2 (7 bases). The source material was PBMCs. The sequence came from a woman aged 50 to 65 in good health and CMV-seropositive. The CDR3 protein is CAISEGGAISGANVLTF. For the CDR3, the DNA is TGTGCCATCAGTGAGGGGGGGGCCATCTCTGGGGCCAACGTCCTGACTTTC.